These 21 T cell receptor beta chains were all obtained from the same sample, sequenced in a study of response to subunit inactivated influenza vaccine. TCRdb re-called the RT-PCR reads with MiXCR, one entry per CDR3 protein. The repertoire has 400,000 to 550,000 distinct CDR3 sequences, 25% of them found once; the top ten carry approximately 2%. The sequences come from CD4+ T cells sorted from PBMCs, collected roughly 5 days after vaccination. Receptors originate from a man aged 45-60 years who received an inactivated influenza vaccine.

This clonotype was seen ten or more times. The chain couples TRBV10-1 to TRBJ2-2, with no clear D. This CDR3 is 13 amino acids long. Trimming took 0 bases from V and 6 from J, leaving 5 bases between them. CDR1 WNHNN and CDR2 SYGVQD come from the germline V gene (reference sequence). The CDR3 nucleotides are TGCGCCAGCAGTGAGTCTTACGCCGGGGAGCTGTTTTTT. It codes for CASSESYAGELFF.

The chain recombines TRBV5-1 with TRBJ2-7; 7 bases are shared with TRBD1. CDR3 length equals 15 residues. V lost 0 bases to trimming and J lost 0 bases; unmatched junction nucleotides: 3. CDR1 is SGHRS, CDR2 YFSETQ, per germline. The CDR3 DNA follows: TGCGCCAGCAGCTTGGGAACAGGGGTCTCCTACGAGCAGTACTTC. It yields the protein CASSLGTGVSYEQYF.

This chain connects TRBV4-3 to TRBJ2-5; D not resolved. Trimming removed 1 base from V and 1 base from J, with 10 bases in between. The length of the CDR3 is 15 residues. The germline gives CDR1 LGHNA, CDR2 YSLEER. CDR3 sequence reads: CASSQVPASQETQYF. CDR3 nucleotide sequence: TGCGCCAGCAGCCAAGTTCCGGCCAGCCAAGAGACCCAGTACTTC.

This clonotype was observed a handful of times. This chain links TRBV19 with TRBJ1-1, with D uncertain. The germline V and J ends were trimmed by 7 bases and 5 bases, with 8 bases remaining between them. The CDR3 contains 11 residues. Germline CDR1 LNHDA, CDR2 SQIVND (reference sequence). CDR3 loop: CASMRQTEAFF. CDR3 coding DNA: TGTGCCAGTATGCGCCAAACTGAAGCTTTCTTT.

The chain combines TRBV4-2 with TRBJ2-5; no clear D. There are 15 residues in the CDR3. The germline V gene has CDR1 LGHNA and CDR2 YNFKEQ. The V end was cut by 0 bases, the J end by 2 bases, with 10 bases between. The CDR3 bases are TGTGCCAGCAGCCAAGATACGGGCCCGCAAGAGACCCAGTACTTC. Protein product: CASSQDTGPQETQYF.

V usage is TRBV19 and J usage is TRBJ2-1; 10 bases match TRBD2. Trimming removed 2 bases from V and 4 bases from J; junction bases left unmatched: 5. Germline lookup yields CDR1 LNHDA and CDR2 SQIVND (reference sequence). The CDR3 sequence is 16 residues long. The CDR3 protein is CASSIRGTSAYNEQFF. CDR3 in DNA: TGTGCCAGTAGTATACGGGGGACTAGCGCTTACAATGAGCAGTTCTTC.

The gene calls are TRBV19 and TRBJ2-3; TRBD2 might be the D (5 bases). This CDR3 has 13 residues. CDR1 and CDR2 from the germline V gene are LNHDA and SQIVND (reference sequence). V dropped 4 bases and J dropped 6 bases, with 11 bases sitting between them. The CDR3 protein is CASSTSRGDTQYF. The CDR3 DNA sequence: TGTGCCAGTAGTACGTCCCGAGGGGATACGCAGTATTTT.

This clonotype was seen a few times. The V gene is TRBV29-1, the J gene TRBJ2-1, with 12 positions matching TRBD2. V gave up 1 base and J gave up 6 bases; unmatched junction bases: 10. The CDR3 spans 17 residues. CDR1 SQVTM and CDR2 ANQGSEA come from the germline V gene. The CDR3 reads CSVEVYLLAGGANEQFF. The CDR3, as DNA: TGCAGCGTTGAAGTATACCTCCTAGCGGGAGGGGCCAATGAGCAGTTCTTC.

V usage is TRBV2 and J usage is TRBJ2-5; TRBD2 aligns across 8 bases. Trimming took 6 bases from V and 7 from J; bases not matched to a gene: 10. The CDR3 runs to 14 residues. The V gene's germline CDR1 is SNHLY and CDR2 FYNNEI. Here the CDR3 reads CASRKTAAGGTQYF. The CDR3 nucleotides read TGTGCCAGCAGAAAGACTGCGGCGGGGGGGACCCAGTACTTC.

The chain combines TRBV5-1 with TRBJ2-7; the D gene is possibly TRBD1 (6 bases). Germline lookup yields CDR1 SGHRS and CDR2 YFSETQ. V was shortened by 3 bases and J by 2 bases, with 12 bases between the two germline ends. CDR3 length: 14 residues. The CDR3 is CASSSGVGTYEQYF. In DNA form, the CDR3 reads TGCGCCAGCAGCTCAGGGGTCGGAACCTACGAGCAGTACTTC.

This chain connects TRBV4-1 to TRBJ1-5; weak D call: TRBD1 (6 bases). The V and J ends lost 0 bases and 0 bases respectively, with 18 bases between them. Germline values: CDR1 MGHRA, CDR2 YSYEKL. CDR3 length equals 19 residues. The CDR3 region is CASSQDTGSPSYSNQPQHF. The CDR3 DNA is TGCGCCAGCAGCCAAGATACAGGGTCCCCATCTTATAGCAATCAGCCCCAGCATTTT.

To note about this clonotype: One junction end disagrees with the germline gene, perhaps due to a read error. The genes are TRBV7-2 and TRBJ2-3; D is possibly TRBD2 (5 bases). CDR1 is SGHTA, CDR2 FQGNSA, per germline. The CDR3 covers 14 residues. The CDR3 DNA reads TGTGCCAGCAGCCTAGCCTTAGAGTCGAATACGCAGTATTTT. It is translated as CASSLALESNTQYF.

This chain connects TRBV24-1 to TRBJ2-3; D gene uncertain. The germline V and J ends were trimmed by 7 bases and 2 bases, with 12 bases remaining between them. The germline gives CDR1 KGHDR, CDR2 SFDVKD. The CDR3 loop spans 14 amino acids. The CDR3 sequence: CATSHTSVTDTQYF. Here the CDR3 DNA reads TGTGCCACCAGCCACACCTCGGTCACAGATACGCAGTATTTT.

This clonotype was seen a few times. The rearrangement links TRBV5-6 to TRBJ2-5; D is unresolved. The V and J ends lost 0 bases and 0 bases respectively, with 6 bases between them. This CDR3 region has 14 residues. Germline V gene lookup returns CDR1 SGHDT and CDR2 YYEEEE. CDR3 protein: CASSLGLYQETQYF. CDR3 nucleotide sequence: TGTGCCAGCAGCTTGGGCCTGTACCAAGAGACCCAGTACTTC.

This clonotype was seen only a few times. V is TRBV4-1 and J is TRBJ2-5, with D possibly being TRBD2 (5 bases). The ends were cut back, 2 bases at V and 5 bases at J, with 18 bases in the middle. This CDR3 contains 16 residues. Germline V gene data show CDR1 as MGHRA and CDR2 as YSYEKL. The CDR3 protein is CASSQRTDGIRETQYF. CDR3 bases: TGCGCCAGCAGCCAAAGGACGGACGGGATTCGGGAGACCCAGTACTTC.

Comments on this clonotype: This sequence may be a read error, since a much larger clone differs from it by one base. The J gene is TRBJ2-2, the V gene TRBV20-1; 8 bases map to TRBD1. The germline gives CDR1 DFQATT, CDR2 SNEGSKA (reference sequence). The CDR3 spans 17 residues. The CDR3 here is CCASPFSWTGSSGELFF. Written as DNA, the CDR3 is TGCTGTGCTAGTCCTTTTAGTTGGACAGGGAGTTCCGGGGAGCTGTTTTTT.

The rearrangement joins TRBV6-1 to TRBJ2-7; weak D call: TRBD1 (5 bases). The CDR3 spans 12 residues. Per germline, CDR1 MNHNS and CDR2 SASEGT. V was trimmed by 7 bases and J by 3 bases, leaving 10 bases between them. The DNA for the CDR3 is TGTGCCAGCAACCTACAGGACTACGAGCAGTACTTC. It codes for CASNLQDYEQYF.

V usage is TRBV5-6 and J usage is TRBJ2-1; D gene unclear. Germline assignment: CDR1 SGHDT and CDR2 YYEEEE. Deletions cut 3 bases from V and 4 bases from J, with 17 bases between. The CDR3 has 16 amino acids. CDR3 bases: TGTGCCAGCAGCTCTCCCGTTGTGGTTAGTTACAATGAGCAGTTCTTC. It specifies CASSSPVVVSYNEQFF.

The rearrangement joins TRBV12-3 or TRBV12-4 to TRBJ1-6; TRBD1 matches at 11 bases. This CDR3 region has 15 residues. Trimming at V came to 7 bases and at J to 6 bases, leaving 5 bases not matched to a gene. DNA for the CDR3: TGTGCCAGCAAGGAGGACAGGGGGCTTAATTCACCCCTCCACTTT. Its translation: CASKEDRGLNSPLHF.

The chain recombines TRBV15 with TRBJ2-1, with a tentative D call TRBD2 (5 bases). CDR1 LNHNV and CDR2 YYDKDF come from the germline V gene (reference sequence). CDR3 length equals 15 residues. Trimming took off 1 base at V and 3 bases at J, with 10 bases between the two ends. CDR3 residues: CATSRVDLLYNEQFF. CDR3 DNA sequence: TGTGCCACCAGCAGAGTGGACTTACTCTACAATGAGCAGTTCTTC.

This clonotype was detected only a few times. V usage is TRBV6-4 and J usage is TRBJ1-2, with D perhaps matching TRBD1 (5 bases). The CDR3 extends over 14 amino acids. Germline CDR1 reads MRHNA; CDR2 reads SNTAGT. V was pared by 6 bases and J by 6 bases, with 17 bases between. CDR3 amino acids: CASRRGEPLDGYTF. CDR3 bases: TGTGCCAGCAGGAGAGGGGAGCCTTTAGATGGCTACACCTTC.